This TCR beta chain was profiled in a study of kidney transplant recipient with SARS-CoV-2 infection. TCRdb used MiXCR to reprocess the reads, holding one entry per CDR3 protein. The sample has under 250,000 distinct CDR3 sequences, 29% seen once; the top ten hold 6% to 8.5%. The CDR3 extends over 13 amino acids. V lost 1 base and J lost 8, with 11 bases in between. CDR1 is LNHDA and CDR2 is SQIVND in the germline V gene (reference sequence). Note on this clonotype: This may come from a read error, since a much larger clone is one base off.

This rearrangement joins TRBV19 to TRBJ1-1; D might be TRBD1 (5 bases). The sequenced sample was a blood sample, obtained at baseline and between days 110 and 120 from a kidney transplant recipient. This receptor was taken from a male patient aged 30 to 40 who had COVID-19 and was a kidney transplant recipient. The graft donor may account for some of the T cells. The CDR3 reads CASSIGVGTEAFF. The CDR3 coding sequence is TGTGCCAGTAGTATAGGTGTGGGGACGGAAGCTTTCTTT.